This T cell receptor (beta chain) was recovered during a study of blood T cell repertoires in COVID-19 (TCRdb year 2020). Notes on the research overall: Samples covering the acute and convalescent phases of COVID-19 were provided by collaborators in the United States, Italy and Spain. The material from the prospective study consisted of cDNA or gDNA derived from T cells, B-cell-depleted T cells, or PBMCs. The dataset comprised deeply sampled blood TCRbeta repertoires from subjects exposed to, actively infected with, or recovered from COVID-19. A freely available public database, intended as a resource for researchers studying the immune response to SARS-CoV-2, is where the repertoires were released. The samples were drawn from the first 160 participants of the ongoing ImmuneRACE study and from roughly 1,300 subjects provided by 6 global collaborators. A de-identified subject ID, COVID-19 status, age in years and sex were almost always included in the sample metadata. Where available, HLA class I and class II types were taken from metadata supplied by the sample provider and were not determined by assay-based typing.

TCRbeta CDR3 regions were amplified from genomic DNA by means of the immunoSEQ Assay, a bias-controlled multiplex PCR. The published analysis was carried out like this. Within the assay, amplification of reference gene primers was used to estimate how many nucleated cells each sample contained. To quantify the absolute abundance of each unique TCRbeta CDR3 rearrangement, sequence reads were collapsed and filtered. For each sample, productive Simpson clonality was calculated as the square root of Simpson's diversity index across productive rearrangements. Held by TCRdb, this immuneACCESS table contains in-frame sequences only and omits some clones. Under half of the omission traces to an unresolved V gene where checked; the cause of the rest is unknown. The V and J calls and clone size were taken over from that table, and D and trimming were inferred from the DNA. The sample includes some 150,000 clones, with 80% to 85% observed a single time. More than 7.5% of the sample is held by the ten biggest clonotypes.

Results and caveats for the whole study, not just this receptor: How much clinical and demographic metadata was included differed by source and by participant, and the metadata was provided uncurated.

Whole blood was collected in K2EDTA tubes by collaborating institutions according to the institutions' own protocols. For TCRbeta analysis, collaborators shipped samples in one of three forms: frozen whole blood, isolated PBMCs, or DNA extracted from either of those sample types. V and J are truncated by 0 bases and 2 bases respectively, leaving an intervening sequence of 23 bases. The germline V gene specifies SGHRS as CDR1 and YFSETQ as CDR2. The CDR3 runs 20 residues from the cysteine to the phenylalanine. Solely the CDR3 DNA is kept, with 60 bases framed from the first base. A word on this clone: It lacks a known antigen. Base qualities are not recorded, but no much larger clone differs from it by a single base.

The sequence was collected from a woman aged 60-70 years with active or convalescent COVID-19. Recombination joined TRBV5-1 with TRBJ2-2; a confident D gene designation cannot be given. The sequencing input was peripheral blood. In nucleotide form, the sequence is TGCGCCAGCAGCTTGGCCGGGTCGGCCTCCCGTTTCGCAAACACCGGGGAGCTGTTTTTT. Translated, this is CASSLAGSASRFANTGELFF.